These 30 T cell receptor beta chains were all obtained from the same sample, sequenced in a study of blood T cells in healthy people across ages (dated by TCRdb to 2013 to 2016). Library prep was done by 5' RACE. TCRdb records Illumina HiSeq 2500 as the sequencer. A second PCR of roughly 6 to 12 cycles was run with a J-beta primer mix and a sample-barcoded 5' primer. TCRdb handled the public reads itself, with Q25 trimming in fastp and clone calling in MiXCR, and kept productive beta chains. Duplicate CDR3 protein sequences are folded into a single record with the most common DNA and genes. The sample yields 270,000 or so distinct CDR3 sequences; 27% were counted once. Approximately 29% of the sample is held by the ten biggest clonotypes. Material: blood. The receptors originated from a woman aged 70-85 years in good health.

This clonotype was found a few times. V is TRBV28 and J is TRBJ1-1; tentative D call: TRBD1 (5 bases). Trimming took 5 bases from V and 0 from J, leaving 19 bases between them. This CDR3 spans 17 amino acids. Germline values: CDR1 MDHEN, CDR2 SYDVKM. This chain's CDR3 is CASSPIPRAHMNTEAFF. The CDR3 DNA sequence: TGTGCCAGCAGTCCGATCCCCAGGGCCCACATGAACACTGAAGCTTTCTTT.

The chain uses TRBV7-8 and TRBJ2-5; 8 positions agree with TRBD1. V dropped 4 bases and J dropped 11; count of bases not matched to a gene: 3. The CDR3 is 11 residues long. The germline V gene encodes CDR1 SGHVS and CDR2 FQNEAQ. The CDR3 coding sequence is TGTGCCAGCAGCTCTGGGACAGGACAGTACTTC. Protein product: CASSSGTGQYF.

The genes are TRBV11-2 and TRBJ2-5; D is ambiguous. The CDR3 is made up of 13 amino acids. The V end lost 2 bases, the J end lost 3 bases, and 7 bases lay between the germline ends. CDR1 is SGHAT and CDR2 is FQNNGV in the germline V gene. CDR3 nucleotide sequence: TGTGCCAGCAGCTTATTTCAGGAAGAGACCCAGTACTTC. It encodes CASSLFQEETQYF. The full variable domain, rest sourced from reference TRBV11-2 and TRBJ2-5, is EAGVAQSPRYKIIEKRQSVAFWCNPISGHATLYWYQQILGQGPKLLIQFQNNGVVDDSQLPKDRFSAERLKGVDSTLKIQPAKLEDSAVYLCASSLFQEETQYFGPGTRLLVL.

The chain combines TRBV9 with TRBJ1-1; no clear D gene. The CDR3 length is 14 residues. Germline V lookup: CDR1 SGDLS, CDR2 YYNGEE. V gave up 0 bases and J gave up 1 base, with 7 bases separating them. CDR3 amino acids: CASSVGHSNTEAFF. Written as DNA, the CDR3 is TGTGCCAGCAGCGTAGGACACTCGAACACTGAAGCTTTCTTT.

Regarding this clonotype: One end of the junction is discordant with germline, which a read error may explain. The gene calls are TRBV7-2 and TRBJ1-2; D is uncertain. Germline lookup yields CDR1 SGHTA and CDR2 FQGNSA. The length of the CDR3 is 13 residues. The CDR3 sequence is CASSLEIESPHTF. The CDR3 DNA reads as TGTGCAAGCAGCTTAGAAATAGAGAGCCCTCACACCTTC.

This chain links TRBV18 with TRBJ1-5; the D gene is possibly TRBD1 (5 bases). CDR1 KGHSH and CDR2 LQKENI come from the germline V gene. Trimming cost V 1 base and J 7 bases, with 14 bases left between them. There are 15 residues in the CDR3. This CDR3 is CASSPQKGRNQPQHF. In DNA, the CDR3 is TGTGCCAGCTCACCACAAAAGGGGAGAAACCAGCCCCAGCATTTT.

The chain links TRBV28 to TRBJ2-1; D ambiguous. The CDR3 consists of 12 residues. Germline CDR1 MDHEN, CDR2 SYDVKM. V lost 6 bases and J lost 1, with 4 bases in between. The CDR3 nucleotides are TGTGCCAGCAGGATGTCCTACAATGAGCAGTTCTTC. It specifies CASRMSYNEQFF. The full variable domain, with the rest looked up from reference TRBV28 and TRBJ2-1, is DVKVTQSSRYLVKRTGEKVFLECVQDMDHENMFWYRQDPGLGLRLIYFSYDVKMKEKGDIPEGYSVSREKKERFSLILESASTNQTSMYLCASRMSYNEQFFGPGTRLTVL.

J is TRBJ1-1 and V is TRBV2; D is uncertain. The CDR3 runs to 13 residues. Per germline, CDR1 SNHLY and CDR2 FYNNEI. The ends were cut back, 4 bases at V and 4 bases at J, with 10 bases in the middle. CDR3 protein: CASSGVAGTEAFF. The CDR3 DNA sequence: TGTGCCAGCAGTGGGGTAGCGGGCACTGAAGCTTTCTTT. The full variable domain, its missing parts supplied by reference TRBV2 and TRBJ1-1, is EPEVTQTPSHQVTQMGQEVILRCVPISNHLYFYWYRQILGQKVEFLVSFYNNEISEKSEIFDDQFSVERPDGSNFTLKIRSTKLEDSAMYFCASSGVAGTEAFFGQGTRLTVV.

This clonotype has ten or more counts. Just one base apart from a much larger clone, this may be a read error. V usage is TRBV7-2 and J usage is TRBJ2-2; D remains unclear. Germline V lookup: CDR1 SGHTA, CDR2 FQGNSA. The CDR3 covers 14 residues. V dropped 0 bases and J dropped 6 bases, with 8 bases sitting between them. Written as DNA, the CDR3 is TGTGCCAGCAGCTTAGCGTACCTCGCCGGGGAGCTGTTTTTT. Its translation is CASSLAYLAGELFF.

Only a few counts were recorded for this clonotype. The genes are TRBV4-2 and TRBJ1-4, with TRBD1 as a possible D gene (5 bases). This CDR3 is built from 14 residues. Germline V gene lookup returns CDR1 LGHNA and CDR2 YNFKEQ. V lost 0 bases and J lost 7, with 9 bases in between. DNA for the CDR3: TGTGCCAGCAGCCAAGATCCCAGGGTTGAAAAACTGTTTTTT. Protein product: CASSQDPRVEKLFF.

This clonotype occurred a few times. This chain links TRBV7-9 with TRBJ2-4; a possible D gene is TRBD1 (5 bases). V was pared by 0 bases and J by 14 bases, with 14 bases between. This CDR3 has 13 residues. CDR1 and CDR2 from the germline V gene are SEHNR and FQNEAQ (reference sequence). The chain's CDR3 is CASSLASPGHKYF. The DNA of the CDR3 is TGTGCCAGCAGCTTAGCTAGCCCAGGACACAAGTACTTC.

Ten or more counts support this clonotype. This chain uses TRBV25-1 with TRBJ2-5; D is possibly TRBD2 (6 bases). Germline V CDR1 and CDR2: MGHDK, SYGVNS. This CDR3 comprises 15 residues. Trimming stripped 1 base from V and 5 bases from J, with 14 bases between. The CDR3 DNA follows: TGTGCCAGCAGTGAATGGGTGGAGGGGCTGGAGACCCAGTACTTC. Encoded protein: CASSEWVEGLETQYF.

A few counts support this clonotype. V gene TRBV28 combines with J gene TRBJ1-6; D is perhaps TRBD1 (5 bases). This CDR3 is 16 amino acids long. In germline, CDR1 is MDHEN, CDR2 SYDVKM. V lost 6 bases, J lost 7 bases, and 19 bases lay in between. CDR3 nucleotides: TGTGCCAGCAGAGTCCCATCCGGGGCAGTAAATTCACCCCTCCACTTT. Amino acids: CASRVPSGAVNSPLHF.

The sample holds a few counts of this clonotype. This chain joins TRBV5-1 and TRBJ1-4, with a possible D match to TRBD1 (6 bases). This CDR3 has 15 amino acids. The V end was cut by 5 bases, the J end by 5 bases, with 16 bases between. Germline CDR1 reads SGHRS; CDR2 reads YFSETQ. The CDR3 nucleotides are TGCGCCAGCAGACGCGGGGGGGCCCCAAATGAAAAACTGTTTTTT. Translation: CASRRGGAPNEKLFF.

V usage is TRBV28 and J usage is TRBJ2-7, with 15 nucleotides matching TRBD2. CDR1 is MDHEN, CDR2 SYDVKM, per germline. The CDR3 spans 19 residues. The junction had 13 bases not matched to a gene; V was cut back by 1 base and J by 6 bases. CDR3 amino acids: CASSLYTGTSGRIPPEQYF. The CDR3 DNA follows: TGTGCCAGCAGTTTATACACCGGGACTAGCGGGAGGATCCCACCCGAGCAGTACTTC.

The V gene is TRBV10-3, the J gene TRBJ2-1; possibly TRBD1 for D (5 bases). CDR3 length: 15 residues. In germline, CDR1 is ENHRY, CDR2 SYGVKD. V was trimmed by 1 base and J by 8 bases, leaving 15 bases between them. CDR3 DNA: TGTGCCATCAGTGAGTTTATAGGGGTTGGCGATGAGCAGTTCTTC. This codes for CAISEFIGVGDEQFF.

The J gene is TRBJ2-7, the V gene TRBV13, with 7 bases matching TRBD1. Germline-derived CDR1 and CDR2 are PRHDT and FYEKMQ (reference sequence). This CDR3 contains 12 residues. With 5 bases clipped from V and 4 bases from J, the junction kept 2 bases outside the gene matches. The CDR3 DNA follows: TGTGCCAGCAGCCCGGACAGGTACGAGCAGTACTTC. This encodes CASSPDRYEQYF.

This clonotype was recorded a few times. This chain joins TRBV3-1 and TRBJ1-3; 8 nucleotides align to TRBD1. CDR3 length: 17 residues. Trimming removed 1 base from V and 2 bases from J; junction bases left unmatched: 7. Germline-derived CDR1 and CDR2 are LGHDT and YNNKEL (reference sequence). The chain's CDR3 is CASSQGEAGGTGNTIYF. DNA for the CDR3: TGTGCCAGCAGCCAAGGGGAGGCAGGGGGCACTGGAAACACCATATATTTT.

In this sample, this clonotype turned up a few times. The V call is TRBV3-1, the J call TRBJ2-7, with 14 bases identical to TRBD2. The CDR3 is made up of 13 amino acids. Germline assignment: CDR1 LGHDT and CDR2 YNNKEL (reference sequence). V shed 6 bases and J 9 bases; nucleotides not matched to a gene: 4. As DNA, the CDR3 is TGTGCCAGCAGAGGGACTAGCGGGAGTCGGCAGTACTTC. Its translation is CASRGTSGSRQYF.

This chain joins TRBV20-1 and TRBJ2-1; perhaps TRBD2 as D (5 bases). This CDR3 region has 14 residues. CDR1 and CDR2 (germline): DFQATT, SNEGSKA (reference sequence). Between the trimmed V and J ends, which lost 7 bases and 5 bases, there was a span of 18 bases. The DNA of the CDR3 is TGCAGTGGGATTCGGGATTGGGCCAACAATGAGCAGTTCTTC. Its translation: CSGIRDWANNEQFF.

The chain recombines TRBV15 with TRBJ2-7, with TRBD2 matching 9 bases. Germline V gene lookup returns CDR1 LNHNV and CDR2 YYDKDF (reference sequence). The V and J ends lost 3 bases and 7 bases, in that order; junction bases with no gene match: 13. The CDR3 is 16 amino acids. CDR3 in amino acids: CATSSRQGTSGREQYF. The DNA for the CDR3 is TGTGCCACCAGCAGCCGACAGGGAACTAGCGGGCGTGAGCAGTACTTC.

The rearrangement joins TRBV6-2 or TRBV6-3 to TRBJ2-6; a possible D gene is TRBD2 (5 bases). The V end was cut by 2 bases, the J end by 0 bases, with 5 bases between. In germline, CDR1 is MNHEY, CDR2 SVGEGT. The CDR3 totals 15 residues. CDR3 coding DNA: TGTGCCAGCAGTTACGAGGGCTCTGGGGCCAACGTCCTGACTTTC. It yields the protein CASSYEGSGANVLTF.

The rearrangement links TRBV2 to TRBJ2-1; 15 bases fit TRBD2. The DNA end is more similar to TRBJ2-7, so the J call may be wrong. The CDR3 sequence is 17 residues long. Looked up from germline, CDR1 is SNHLY and CDR2 is FYNNEI. CDR3 bases: TGTGCCAGCAGTGACGGACTAGCGGGAGGGTTCTCCTACGAGCAGTACTTC. Translation: CASSDGLAGGFSYEQYF.

The chain has TRBV28 and TRBJ1-5; D gene unclear. V was clipped by 5 bases and J by 4 bases, with 15 bases between them. Germline V gene lookup returns CDR1 MDHEN and CDR2 SYDVKM. The CDR3 spans 15 residues. In DNA form, the CDR3 reads TGTGCCAGCAGTCCGAGATTGGGGTCGAATCAGCCCCAGCATTTT. Translated: CASSPRLGSNQPQHF.

This clonotype turned up a few times. The chain links TRBV27 to TRBJ1-4; D remains unclear. The CDR3 is 12 residues long. The germline gives CDR1 MNHEY, CDR2 SMNVEV (reference sequence). Trimming stripped 4 bases from V and 5 bases from J, with 5 bases between. In DNA form, the CDR3 reads TGTGCCAGCAGTTGGGCCAATGAAAAACTGTTTTTT. Its protein is CASSWANEKLFF.

The chain is built from TRBV7-8 and TRBJ1-2; D is uncertain. V lost 6 bases and J 2 bases, leaving 10 bases between the germline ends. There are 13 residues in the CDR3. The germline gives CDR1 SGHVS, CDR2 FQNEAQ. CDR3 amino acids: CASSLLANYGYTF. The CDR3 region has the DNA TGTGCCAGCAGTTTATTGGCAAACTATGGCTACACCTTC.

This clonotype was seen a few times. The V call is TRBV29-1, the J call TRBJ2-5; D is possibly TRBD1 (5 bases). V lost 1 base and J lost 11, with 17 bases in between. CDR1 and CDR2 (germline): SQVTM, ANQGSEA. CDR3 size: 13 residues. The CDR3 DNA is TGCAGCGTTGAAGTAGGTGGGGCCCCCAAGCAGTACTTC. Amino acids: CSVEVGGAPKQYF. Looking up the rest from reference TRBV29-1 and TRBJ2-5 gives the full variable domain: SAVISQKPSRDICQRGTSLTIQCQVDSQVTMMFWYRQQPGQSLTLIATANQGSEATYESGFVIDKFPISRPNLTFSTLTVSNMSPEDSSIYLCSVEVGGAPKQYFGPGTRLLVL.

This clonotype occurred once. The chain uses TRBV12-3 or TRBV12-4 and TRBJ2-3, with TRBD2 matching 7 bases. V was pared by 3 bases and J by 4 bases, with 4 bases of the junction left unmatched. The CDR3 sequence is 14 residues long. CDR3 loop: CASSFRTSSDTQYF. CDR3 nucleotide sequence: TGTGCCAGCAGTTTCCGGACTAGTTCAGATACGCAGTATTTT.

The chain recombines TRBV29-1 with TRBJ2-1; no firm D call. CDR3 length: 14 amino acids. Germline V gene data show CDR1 as SQVTM and CDR2 as ANQGSEA. V lost 6 bases to trimming and J lost 0 bases, with 12 bases between them. CDR3 region: CSVATVTSYNEQFF. DNA of the CDR3: TGCAGCGTCGCGACCGTAACCTCCTACAATGAGCAGTTCTTC.

The chain is built from TRBV5-4 and TRBJ2-1, with D uncertain. This CDR3 spans 18 amino acids. Trimming cost V 0 bases and J 3 bases, with 19 bases left between them. The germline V gene has CDR1 SGHNT and CDR2 YYREEE (reference sequence). CDR3 in DNA: TGTGCCAGCAGCTTGGCCGGCTCTGGTCCCCGAGACTACAATGAGCAGTTCTTC. This gives the protein CASSLAGSGPRDYNEQFF.